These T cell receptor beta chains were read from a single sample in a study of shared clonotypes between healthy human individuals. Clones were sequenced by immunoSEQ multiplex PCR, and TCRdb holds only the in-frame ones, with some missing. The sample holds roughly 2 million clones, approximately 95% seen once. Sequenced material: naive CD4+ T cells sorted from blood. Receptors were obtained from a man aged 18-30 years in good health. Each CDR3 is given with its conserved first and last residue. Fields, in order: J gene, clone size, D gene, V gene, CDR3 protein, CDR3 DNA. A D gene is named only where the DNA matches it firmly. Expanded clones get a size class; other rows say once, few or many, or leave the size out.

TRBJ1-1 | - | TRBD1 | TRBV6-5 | CASSPGTGLIGAFF | TGTGCCAGCAGTCCCGGGACAGGCTTAATTGGAGCTTTCTTT
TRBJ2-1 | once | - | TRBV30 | CAWSVRSMGEQFF | TGTGCCTGGAGTGTACGGTCTATGGGTGAGCAGTTCTTC
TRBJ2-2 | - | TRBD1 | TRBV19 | CASTIRGHGVTGELFF | TGTGCCAGTACTATAAGGGGGCATGGGGTCACCGGGGAGCTGTTTTTT
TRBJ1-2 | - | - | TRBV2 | CASSERWGGDGYTF | TGTGCCAGCAGTGAACGGTGGGGCGGGGATGGCTACACCTTC
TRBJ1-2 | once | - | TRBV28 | CASSLGTPYGYTF | TGTGCCAGCAGTTTGGGGACGCCCTATGGCTACACCTTC
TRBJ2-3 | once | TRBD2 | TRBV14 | CASSPRSGGGPSTDTQYF | TGTGCCAGCAGCCCCCGGAGCGGCGGGGGGCCGTCCACAGATACGCAGTATTTT
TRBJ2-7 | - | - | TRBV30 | CAWATHPYEQYF | TGTGCCTGGGCTACCCATCCCTACGAGCAGTACTTC
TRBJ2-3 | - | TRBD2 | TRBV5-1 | CASSSLLAGGPDTQYF | TGCGCCAGCAGCTCCCTACTAGCGGGGGGGCCAGATACGCAGTATTTT
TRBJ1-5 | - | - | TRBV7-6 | CASSLGDVQPQHF | TGTGCCAGCAGCTTGGGGGACGTTCAGCCCCAGCATTTT
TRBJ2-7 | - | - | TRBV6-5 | CASSYSAGSKGYEQYF | TGTGCCAGCAGTTACTCCGCCGGGAGTAAAGGGTACGAGCAGTACTTC
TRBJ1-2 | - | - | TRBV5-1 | CASSLAPAYGYTF | TGCGCCAGCAGCTTGGCCCCGGCCTATGGCTACACCTTC
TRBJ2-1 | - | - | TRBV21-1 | CASSNQGAAQVLSYNEQFF | TGTGCCAGCAGCAACCAGGGAGCGGCCCAAGTTCTCTCCTACAATGAGCAGTTCTTC
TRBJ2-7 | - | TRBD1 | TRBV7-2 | CASSGTGGIYEQYF | TGTGCCAGCAGCGGGACAGGGGGAATCTACGAGCAGTACTTC
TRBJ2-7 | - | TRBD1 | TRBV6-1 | CASSGLGTGSTYEQYF | TGTGCCAGCAGTGGCCTGGGGACAGGGTCCACCTACGAGCAGTACTTC
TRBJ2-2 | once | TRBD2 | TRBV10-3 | CAISDLAGGGELFF | TGTGCCATCAGTGATCTAGCGGGAGGCGGGGAGCTGTTTTTT
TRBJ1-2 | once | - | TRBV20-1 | CSVGQSYGYTF | TGCAGTGTGGGTCAGTCCTATGGCTACACCTTC
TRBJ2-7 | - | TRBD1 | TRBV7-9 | CASSFRQGPGEQYF | TGTGCCAGCAGCTTCCGACAGGGGCCAGGCGAGCAGTACTTC
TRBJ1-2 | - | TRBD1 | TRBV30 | CAWSGTSTGGADGYTF | TGTGCCTGGAGTGGAACTTCGACAGGGGGCGCTGATGGCTACACCTTC
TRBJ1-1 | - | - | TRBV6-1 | CASSERTNTEAFF | TGTGCCAGCAGTGAGCGGACGAACACTGAAGCTTTCTTT
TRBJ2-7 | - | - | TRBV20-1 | CSAKHYEQYF | TGCAGTGCGAAGCATTACGAGCAGTACTTC
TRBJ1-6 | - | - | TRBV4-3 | CASSQGVEINSPLHF | TGCGCCAGCAGCCAAGGCGTAGAAATTAATTCACCCCTCCACTTT
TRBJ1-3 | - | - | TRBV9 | CASSVATGFSGNTIYF | TGTGCCAGCAGCGTAGCTACGGGTTTCTCTGGAAACACCATATATTTT
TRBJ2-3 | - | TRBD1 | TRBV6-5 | CASSYGGQGADTQYF | TGTGCCAGCAGTTACGGGGGACAGGGGGCAGATACGCAGTATTTT
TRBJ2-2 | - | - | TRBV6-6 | CASSYDRLDTGELFF | TGTGCCAGCAGTTACGACAGGCTCGACACCGGGGAGCTGTTTTTT
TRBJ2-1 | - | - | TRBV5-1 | CASSLGQPNEQFF | TGCGCCAGCAGCTTGGGACAGCCCAATGAGCAGTTCTTC
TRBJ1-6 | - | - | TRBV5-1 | CASSPGPERNSPLHF | TGCGCCAGCAGTCCGGGCCCAGAGAGGAATTCACCCCTCCACTTT
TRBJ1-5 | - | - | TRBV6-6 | CASFPGGQTNQPQHF | TGTGCCAGCTTCCCGGGGGGGCAGACCAATCAGCCCCAGCATTTT
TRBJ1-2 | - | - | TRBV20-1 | CSPRDEGYTF | TGCAGTCCACGGGATGAAGGCTACACCTTC
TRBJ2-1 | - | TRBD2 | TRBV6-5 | CASRGTSGSYLF | TGTGCCAGCAGAGGAACTAGCGGTTCTTACCTCTTC
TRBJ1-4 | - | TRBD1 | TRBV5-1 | CASSKGTGGPGELFF | TGCGCCAGCAGCAAGGGGACAGGGGGTCCTGGGGAACTGTTTTTT
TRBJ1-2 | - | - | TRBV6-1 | CASSYGYGYTF | TGTGCCAGCAGTTACGGCTATGGCTACACCTTC
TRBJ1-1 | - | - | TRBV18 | CASSPLDSPNTEAFF | TGTGCCAGCTCACCACTGGACAGCCCTAACACTGAAGCTTTCTTT
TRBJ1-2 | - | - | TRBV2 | CASSAGVGYGYTF | TGTGCCAGCAGTGCGGGTGTAGGCTATGGCTACACCTTC
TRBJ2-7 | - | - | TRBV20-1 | CSARGSYEQYF | TGCAGTGCTAGAGGTTCCTACGAGCAGTACTTC
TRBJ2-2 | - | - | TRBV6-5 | CASSYEAHSGELFF | TGTGCCAGCAGTTACGAAGCGCACTCCGGGGAGCTGTTTTTT
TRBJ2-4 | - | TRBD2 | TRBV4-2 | CASSQDTSGGVKLAKNIQYF | TGTGCCAGCAGCCAAGATACTAGCGGGGGGGTAAAACTAGCCAAAAACATTCAGTACTTC
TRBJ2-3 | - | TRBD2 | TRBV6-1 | CASRTSGGADTQYF | TGTGCCAGCAGGACTAGCGGGGGGGCAGATACGCAGTATTTT
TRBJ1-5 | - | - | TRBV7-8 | CASSKTRGEGGQPQHF | TGTGCCAGCAGCAAAACACGGGGGGAGGGTGGTCAGCCCCAGCATTTT
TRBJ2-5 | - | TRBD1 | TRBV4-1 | CASSQWDRAETQYF | TGCGCCAGCAGCCAGTGGGACAGGGCGGAGACCCAGTACTTC
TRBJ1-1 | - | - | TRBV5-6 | CASSLYRAEAFF | TGTGCCAGCAGCTTGTACAGAGCCGAAGCTTTCTTT
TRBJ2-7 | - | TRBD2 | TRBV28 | CASSLGSSGSPSEQYF | TGTGCCAGCAGTTTGGGTTCTAGCGGGAGCCCCAGCGAGCAGTACTTC
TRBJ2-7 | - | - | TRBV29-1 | CSVGIGPGNGQYF | TGCAGCGTTGGTATAGGGCCCGGGAACGGGCAGTACTTC
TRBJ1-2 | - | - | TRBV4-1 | CASSQEGGYTF | TGCGCCAGCAGCCAAGAAGGTGGCTACACCTTC
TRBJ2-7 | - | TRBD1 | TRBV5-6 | CASRTWDRTYEQYF | TGTGCCAGCAGGACCTGGGACAGGACCTACGAGCAGTACTTC
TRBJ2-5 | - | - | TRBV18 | CASSPPVQETRYF | TGTGCCAGCTCACCACCAGTCCAAGAGACCCGGTACTTC
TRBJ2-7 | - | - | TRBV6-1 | CASSVIGASYEQYF | TGTGCCAGCAGTGTGATAGGGGCTTCCTACGAGCAGTACTTC
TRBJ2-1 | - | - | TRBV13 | CASSFPRGGGNEQFF | TGTGCCAGCAGCTTCCCCAGGGGAGGAGGTAATGAGCAGTTCTTC
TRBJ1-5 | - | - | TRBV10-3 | CAITRDHNQPQHF | TGTGCCATCACCCGGGACCACAATCAGCCCCAGCATTTT
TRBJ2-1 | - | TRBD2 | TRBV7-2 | CASTPTSGTYNEQFF | TGTGCCAGCACCCCGACTAGCGGTACGTACAATGAGCAGTTCTTC
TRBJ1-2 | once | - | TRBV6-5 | CASSAGYGYTF | TGTGCCAGCAGCGCAGGGTACGGCTACACCTTC
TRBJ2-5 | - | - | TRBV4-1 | CASSLGTYTQETQYF | TGCGCCAGCAGCCTTGGGACTTACACGCAAGAGACCCAGTACTTC
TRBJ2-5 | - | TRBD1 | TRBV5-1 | CASSTGQGVQETQYF | TGCGCCAGCAGCACAGGACAGGGGGTTCAAGAGACCCAGTACTTC
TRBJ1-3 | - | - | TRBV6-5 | CASARGVGNTIYF | TGTGCCAGCGCACGAGGTGTGGGAAACACCATATATTTT
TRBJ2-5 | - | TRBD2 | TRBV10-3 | CAISAPGGGETQYF | TGTGCCATCAGTGCCCCGGGGGGAGGGGAGACCCAGTACTTC
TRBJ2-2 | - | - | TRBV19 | CASAAMVEGGELFF | TGTGCCAGTGCGGCCATGGTCGAGGGAGGGGAGCTGTTTTTT